This entry lists 5 T cell receptor beta chains sequenced from one sample in a study of T cells after yellow fever vaccination. Each CDR3 protein gets one entry after TCRdb re-called the 5' RACE reads with MiXCR. The table shows 500,000 to 650,000 distinct CDR3 sequences, with 13% occurring only once. This sample comprised PBMCs, obtained on the day of the yellow fever booster vaccination. These receptors all come from a man younger than 40 who received the YFV17D yellow fever vaccine.

This clonotype was detected only a few times. The J gene is TRBJ2-7, the V gene TRBV27; D tentatively fits TRBD1 or TRBD2 (5 bases each). The V gene's germline CDR1 is MNHEY and CDR2 SMNVEV (reference sequence). This CDR3 comprises 16 residues. Deletions cut 0 bases from V and 4 bases from J, with 16 bases between. CDR3 coding DNA: TGTGCCAGCAGTTTATCCCCAGGGACGCAGACTTACGAGCAGTACTTC. This codes for CASSLSPGTQTYEQYF.

There are a few counts of this clonotype. V is TRBV7-9 and J is TRBJ2-5; D not certain. With 6 bases removed from V and 1 base from J, the gap between germline ends came to 12 bases. Per germline, CDR1 SEHNR and CDR2 FQNEAQ (reference sequence). The CDR3 has 14 residues. The CDR3 region has the DNA TGTGCCAGCAGTCCCGAGAAGCGCCAAGAGACCCAGTACTTC. It encodes CASSPEKRQETQYF.

V usage is TRBV12-3 or TRBV12-4 and J usage is TRBJ2-1, with TRBD2 matching over 8 bases. The V segment lost 5 bases and the J segment 2 bases; nucleotides outside the gene matches: 5. This CDR3 is 15 amino acids long. CDR3 residues: CASSATSGPYNEQFF. CDR3 bases: TGTGCCAGCAGTGCCACTAGCGGCCCCTACAATGAGCAGTTCTTC.

This clonotype was observed a handful of times. The chain joins TRBV5-4 to TRBJ2-3, with 13 nucleotides matching TRBD2. CDR1 and CDR2 from the germline V gene are SGHNT and YYREEE (reference sequence). After removal of 1 base from V and 4 bases from J, the junction contained 9 bases not matched to a gene. This CDR3 has 18 amino acids. The CDR3 protein is CASSLTSGRAGRADTQYF. CDR3 bases: TGTGCCAGCAGCTTGACTAGCGGGAGGGCCGGGCGTGCAGATACGCAGTATTTT.

The CDR3 reads CASSDSGTRNQPQHF. The CDR3 nucleotides are TGTGCCAGCTCAGATTCCGGTACCCGCAATCAGCCCCAGCATTTT. The V gene is TRBV18, the J gene TRBJ1-5; D is unclear. This CDR3 is built from 15 residues. Germline CDR1 is KGHSH and CDR2 is LQKENI. V lost 5 bases, J lost 2 bases, and 13 bases lay in between.